What follows describes a single T cell receptor (beta chain). This clonotype was detected a few times. The antigen this receptor binds is unknown. There are no base qualities to consult, and no much larger clone falls within one base. The 39 donors, aged about 6 to 95 years, were systemically healthy Caucasian individuals from Russia. Each donor gave around 9 milliliters of peripheral blood, collected into EDTA-treated Vacutainer tubes. Ficoll-Paque density-gradient centrifugation was used to isolate PBMCs, with at least 7 million obtained per sample. Total RNA was extracted from PBMCs with Trizol reagent, with at least 6 micrograms obtained per sample. For every donor, flow cytometry on a PBMC aliquot measured the percentage of naive CD45RAhigh/CD27high T cells. The library came from 5' RACE. Sequenced on an Illumina HiSeq 2500. A second PCR of roughly 7 to 11 cycles was performed with a sample-barcoded 5' primer and a J-beta primer mix. A unique molecular identifier was introduced onto each TCR beta cDNA molecule by a template-switch 5' adaptor carrying 12 random nucleotides. At least 2.5 million CDR3-containing paired-end reads were obtained from each sample. All of the RNA was converted into first-strand cDNA using the Mint cDNA synthesis kit, with a TRBC-specific oligonucleotide serving as the primer. Following uracil-DNA glycosylase treatment, all cDNA underwent a first 18-cycle PCR with the universal primers M1SS and BC2_uni_R. The authors' analysis ran thus. Each sample was normalized by randomly selecting 1 million high-quality reads, each carrying a distinct molecular identifier. Reads with shared molecular identifiers were discarded instead of being binned into consensus sequences. MiTCR, with a Q25 quality threshold and the strictest error-elimination algorithm, was used for CDR3 identification, clonotype clustering and error correction. A nonparametric unseen species model with Euler transformation was used to estimate a lower bound on total TCR beta diversity. Clones were called with MiXCR by TCRdb after fastp trimmed the public reads at Q25, and only in-frame beta chains were retained. Each entry is one CDR3 protein sequence, shown with its most common DNA and genes. These V and J calls rely on TCRdb rather than the paper's analysis. The sample data list more than 500,000 distinct CDR3 sequences, and about 27% of these were observed just once. Approximately 4% of the sample is held by the ten biggest clonotypes.

These data come from a study of blood T cells in healthy people across ages (dated by TCRdb to between 2015 and 2017). For the study in its entirety: In model experiments, template switching captured about one uniquely barcoded TCR beta cDNA molecule for every two T cells. The donors were divided into four age groups: young (average about 16 years), middle-aged (under 40), aged (about 62) and long-lived (about 80). For two donors (one aged 18 to 29 and one aged 80 or older), the study analyzed two additional independent replicas of 1 million unique cDNA reads from the same blood draw. To track age-related changes in TCR beta repertoire diversity, the study relied on deep sequencing normalized with unique cDNA molecular identifiers. Points the paper makes about the study in general: Total diversity estimates from one million sequenced T cells were considered lower bounds and underestimates. Bulk unsorted PBMC profiling prevented conclusive comparison of naive and antigen-experienced compartments. Because the CMV infection status of the donors was unknown, age-related changes in expanded clonotypes may potentially have been confounded. Observed TCR beta diversity correlated strongly with the percentage of naive T cells measured by flow cytometry. The long-lived group showed more naive CD4+ T cells, fewer expanded clones and increased TCR diversity than the aged group, suggesting age selection. As age increased, observed TCR beta diversity per million T cells dropped in a roughly linear way, and a significant reduction was already evident by age about 40.

This sample also belongs to another study, concerning T cells of mothers and their children. The second study's authors report: Donors were nine systemically healthy Caucasian individuals: three mothers and their six children. cDNA synthesis consumed the entire amount of extracted RNA, loaded at around 1.5 ug RNA in each 15 ul reaction. In the second PCR, the M1S primer introduced both the sample barcodes and 2-4 random nucleotides. Over 9.5 million TCR beta CDR3 reads came from each mother, compared with about 3 million reads from each child. In both related and unrelated pairs, thymic selection shapes the output of TCR recombination in a similar way, with inherited differences having only a minor effect. Normalized repertoire overlap was always slightly but never significantly higher in related than unrelated mother-child pairs. Persistent microchimeric T cell clones were not detected, at a sensitivity of around 99 clones per million clonotypes. In the study, deep NGS was used to compare the TCR beta repertoires of mothers and children, and features distinguishing related mother-child pairs from unrelated individuals were sought. Mothers averaged about 40 +/- 4 years of age and children averaged roughly 10 +/- 4 years. After adapters were ligated using NEBNext reagents, the libraries underwent 100+100 nt paired-end sequencing on an Illumina HiSeq 2000. Mother and child libraries were prepared a month apart and sequenced in separate runs to prevent cross-contamination. For each donor, between about 500,000 and 2,200,000 distinct TCR beta clonotypes were identified. Naive TCR beta clonotypes were estimated from low-frequency clonotypes matched to each donor's FACS-determined naive share, without sorting.

The sequenced sample consisted of blood. This TCR was recovered from a boy under 10 years old in good health.

The CDR3 sequence is CSVRGSREQYF. The DNA is TGCAGCGTCAGGGGTTCTCGGGAGCAGTACTTC. The rearrangement joined TRBV29-1 to TRBJ2-7; TRBD1 is a possible D gene, resting on 6 matching bases. Relative to germline, V is 6 bases shorter and J is 7 bases shorter, with 13 bases between their ends. Based on the germline V gene, the CDR1 and CDR2 sequences are SQVTM and ANQGSEA. From the cysteine through the phenylalanine, the CDR3 covers 11 amino acids. Left in the record is the CDR3 DNA by itself, 33 bases read in frame from the first base.